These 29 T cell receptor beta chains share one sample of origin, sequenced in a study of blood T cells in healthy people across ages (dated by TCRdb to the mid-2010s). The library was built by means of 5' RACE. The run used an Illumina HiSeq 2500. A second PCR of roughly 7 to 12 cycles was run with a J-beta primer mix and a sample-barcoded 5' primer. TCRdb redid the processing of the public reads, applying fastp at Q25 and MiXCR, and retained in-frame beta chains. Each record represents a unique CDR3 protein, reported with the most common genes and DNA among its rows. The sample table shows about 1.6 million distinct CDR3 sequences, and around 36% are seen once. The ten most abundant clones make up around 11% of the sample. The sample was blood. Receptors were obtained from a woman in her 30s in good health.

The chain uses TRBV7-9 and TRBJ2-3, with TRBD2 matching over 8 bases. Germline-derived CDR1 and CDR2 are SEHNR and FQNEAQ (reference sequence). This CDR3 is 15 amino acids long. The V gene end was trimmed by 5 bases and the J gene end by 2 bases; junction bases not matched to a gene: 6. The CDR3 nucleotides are TGTGCCAGCAGCAAACTAGCGGAGCTCACAGATACGCAGTATTTT. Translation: CASSKLAELTDTQYF.

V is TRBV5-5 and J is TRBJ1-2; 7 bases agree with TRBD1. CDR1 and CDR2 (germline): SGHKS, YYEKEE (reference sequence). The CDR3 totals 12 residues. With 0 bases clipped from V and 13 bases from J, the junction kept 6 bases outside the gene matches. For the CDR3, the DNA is TGTGCCAGCAGCTTGGGTGACAGGGCGGCCACCTTC. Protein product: CASSLGDRAATF.

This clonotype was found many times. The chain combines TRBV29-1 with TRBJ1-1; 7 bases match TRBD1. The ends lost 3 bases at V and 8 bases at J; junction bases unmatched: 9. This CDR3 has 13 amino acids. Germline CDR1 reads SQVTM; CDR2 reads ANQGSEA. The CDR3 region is CSVDQREGQEAFF. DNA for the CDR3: TGCAGCGTTGATCAGCGGGAGGGACAGGAAGCTTTCTTT.

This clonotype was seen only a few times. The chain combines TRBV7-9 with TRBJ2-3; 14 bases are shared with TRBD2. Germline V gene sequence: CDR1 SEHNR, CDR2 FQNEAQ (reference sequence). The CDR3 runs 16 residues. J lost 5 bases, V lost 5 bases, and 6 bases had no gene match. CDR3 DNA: TGTGCCAGCAGCGGCGGGACTAGCGGGAGTCTAGATACGCAGTATTTT. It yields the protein CASSGGTSGSLDTQYF.

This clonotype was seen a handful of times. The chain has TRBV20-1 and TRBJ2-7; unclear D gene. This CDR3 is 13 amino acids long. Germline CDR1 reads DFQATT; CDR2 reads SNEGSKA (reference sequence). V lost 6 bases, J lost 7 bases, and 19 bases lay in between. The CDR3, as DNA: TGCAGTGCCGATTCAGGAACTGGTGAAGAGCAGTACTTC. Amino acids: CSADSGTGEEQYF.

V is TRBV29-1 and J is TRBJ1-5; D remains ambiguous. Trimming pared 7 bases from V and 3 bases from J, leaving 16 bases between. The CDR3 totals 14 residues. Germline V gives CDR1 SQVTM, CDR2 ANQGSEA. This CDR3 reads CSAVSAEPNQPQHF. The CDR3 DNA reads TGCAGCGCGGTGTCAGCTGAACCCAATCAGCCCCAGCATTTT.

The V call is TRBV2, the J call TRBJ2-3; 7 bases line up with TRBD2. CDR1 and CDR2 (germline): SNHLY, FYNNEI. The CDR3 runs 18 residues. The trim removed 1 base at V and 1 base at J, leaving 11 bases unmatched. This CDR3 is CASSEGLAAKHRTDTQYF. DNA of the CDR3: TGTGCCAGCAGTGAAGGTCTAGCGGCAAAACACCGCACAGATACGCAGTATTTT.

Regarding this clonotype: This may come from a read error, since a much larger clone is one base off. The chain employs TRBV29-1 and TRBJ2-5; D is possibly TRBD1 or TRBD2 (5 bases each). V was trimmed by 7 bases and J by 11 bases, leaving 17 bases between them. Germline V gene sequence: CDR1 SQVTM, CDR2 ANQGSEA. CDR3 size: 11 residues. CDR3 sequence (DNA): TGCAGCGCTGAGAGGGGCTCGGAGCAGTACTTC. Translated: CSAERGSEQYF.

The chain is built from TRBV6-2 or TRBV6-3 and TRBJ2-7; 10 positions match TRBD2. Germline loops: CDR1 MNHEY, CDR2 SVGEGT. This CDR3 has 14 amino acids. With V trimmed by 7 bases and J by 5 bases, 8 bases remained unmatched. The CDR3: CASNKAGGLNEQYF. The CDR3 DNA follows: TGTGCCAGCAACAAAGCGGGGGGGCTGAACGAGCAGTACTTC.

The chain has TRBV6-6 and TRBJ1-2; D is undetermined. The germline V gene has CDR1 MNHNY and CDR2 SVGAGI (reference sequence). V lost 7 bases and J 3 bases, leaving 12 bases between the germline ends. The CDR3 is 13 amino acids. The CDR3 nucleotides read TGTGCCAGCACCGACCCAGCCTACTATGGCTACACCTTC. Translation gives CASTDPAYYGYTF.

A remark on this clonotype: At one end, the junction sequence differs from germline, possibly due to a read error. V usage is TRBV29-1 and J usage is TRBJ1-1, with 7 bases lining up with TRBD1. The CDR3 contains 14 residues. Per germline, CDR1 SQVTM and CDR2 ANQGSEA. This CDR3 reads CGVRPTGLNTEAFF. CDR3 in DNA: TGCGGCGTGAGGCCGACAGGGCTGAACACTGAAGCTTTCTTT.

CDR3 amino acids: CASSLPDPGTQYF. The CDR3 DNA reads as TGTGCCAGCAGCTTACCCGACCCGGGGACCCAGTACTTC. The chain employs TRBV7-9 and TRBJ2-5; no clear D. In germline, CDR1 is SEHNR, CDR2 FQNEAQ (reference sequence). CDR3 size: 13 residues. V lost 2 bases, J lost 7 bases, and 11 bases lay in between.

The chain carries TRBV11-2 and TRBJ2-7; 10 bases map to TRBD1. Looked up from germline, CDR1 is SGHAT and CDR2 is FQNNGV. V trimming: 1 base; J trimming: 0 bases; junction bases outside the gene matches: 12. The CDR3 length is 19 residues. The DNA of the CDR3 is TGTGCCAGCAGCTTAGTGAAGTTAGGGGACAGGGGTAGCTCCTACGAGCAGTACTTC. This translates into CASSLVKLGDRGSSYEQYF.

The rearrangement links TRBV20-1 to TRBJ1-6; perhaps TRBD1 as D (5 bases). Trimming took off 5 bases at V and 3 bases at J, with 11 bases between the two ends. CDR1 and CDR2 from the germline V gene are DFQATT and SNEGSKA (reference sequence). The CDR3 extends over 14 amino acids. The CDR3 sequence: CSAYQGSYNSPLHF. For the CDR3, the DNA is TGCAGTGCTTACCAGGGAAGCTATAATTCACCCCTCCACTTT.

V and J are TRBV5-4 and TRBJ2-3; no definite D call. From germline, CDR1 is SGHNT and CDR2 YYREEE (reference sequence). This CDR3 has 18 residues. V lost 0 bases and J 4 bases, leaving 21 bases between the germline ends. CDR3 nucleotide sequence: TGTGCCAGCAGCTTGGGGAGTCTAGAATTCTTAGGAGCAGATACGCAGTATTTT. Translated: CASSLGSLEFLGADTQYF.

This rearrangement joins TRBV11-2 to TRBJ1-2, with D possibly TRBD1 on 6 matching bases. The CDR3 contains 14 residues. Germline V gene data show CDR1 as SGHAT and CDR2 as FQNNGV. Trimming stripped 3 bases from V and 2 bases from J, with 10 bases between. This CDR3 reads CASSLSGVNYGYTF. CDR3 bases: TGTGCCAGCAGCTTGTCAGGGGTAAACTATGGCTACACCTTC.

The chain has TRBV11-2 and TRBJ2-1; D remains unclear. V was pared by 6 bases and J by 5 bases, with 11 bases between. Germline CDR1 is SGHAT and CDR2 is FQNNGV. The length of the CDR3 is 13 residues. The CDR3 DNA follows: TGTGCCAGCAGATTCCCTGGAGACAATGAGCAGTTCTTC. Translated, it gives CASRFPGDNEQFF.

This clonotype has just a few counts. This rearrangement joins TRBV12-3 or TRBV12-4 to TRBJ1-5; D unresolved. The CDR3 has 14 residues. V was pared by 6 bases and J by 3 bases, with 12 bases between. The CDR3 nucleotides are TGTGCCAGCAGCCTCACAGCCAACAATCAGCCCCAGCATTTT. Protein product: CASSLTANNQPQHF.

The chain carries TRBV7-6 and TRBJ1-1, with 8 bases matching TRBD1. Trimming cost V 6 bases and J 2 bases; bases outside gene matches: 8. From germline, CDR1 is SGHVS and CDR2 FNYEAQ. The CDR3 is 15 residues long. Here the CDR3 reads CASSLAGQANTEAFF. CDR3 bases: TGTGCCAGCAGTCTTGCGGGACAGGCAAACACTGAAGCTTTCTTT.

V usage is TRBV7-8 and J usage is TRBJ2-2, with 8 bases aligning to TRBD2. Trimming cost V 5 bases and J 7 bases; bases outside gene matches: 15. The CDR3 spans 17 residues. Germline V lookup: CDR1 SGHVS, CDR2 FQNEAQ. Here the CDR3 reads CASSHPGLESSGGELFF. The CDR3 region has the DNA TGTGCCAGCAGCCATCCGGGACTAGAATCGAGTGGCGGGGAGCTGTTTTTT.

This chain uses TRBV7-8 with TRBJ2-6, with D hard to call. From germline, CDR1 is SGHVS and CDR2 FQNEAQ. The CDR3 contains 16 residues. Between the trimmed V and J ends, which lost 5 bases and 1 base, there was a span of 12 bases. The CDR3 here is CASSPRMVSGANVLTF. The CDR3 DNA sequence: TGTGCCAGCAGCCCTCGGATGGTTTCTGGGGCCAACGTCCTGACTTTC.

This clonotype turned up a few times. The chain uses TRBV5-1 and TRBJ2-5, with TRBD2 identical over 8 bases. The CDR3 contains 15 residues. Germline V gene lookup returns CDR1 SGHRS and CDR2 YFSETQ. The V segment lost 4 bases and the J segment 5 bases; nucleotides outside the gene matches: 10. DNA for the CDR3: TGCGCCAGCAGCCAAACGGGGGGGTCTTGGGAGACCCAGTACTTC. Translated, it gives CASSQTGGSWETQYF.

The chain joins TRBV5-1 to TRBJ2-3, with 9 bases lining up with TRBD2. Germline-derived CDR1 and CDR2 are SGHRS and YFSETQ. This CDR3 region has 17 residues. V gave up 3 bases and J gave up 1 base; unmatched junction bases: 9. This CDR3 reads CASSSRAAGGRTDTQYF. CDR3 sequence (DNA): TGCGCCAGCAGCTCTCGGGCAGCGGGGGGCCGCACAGATACGCAGTATTTT.

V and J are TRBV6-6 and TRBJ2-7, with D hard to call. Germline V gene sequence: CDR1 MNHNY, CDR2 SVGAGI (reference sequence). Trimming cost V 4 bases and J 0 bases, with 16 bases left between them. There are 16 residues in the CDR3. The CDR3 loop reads CASSSSRRSASYEQYF. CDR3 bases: TGTGCCAGCAGTTCCTCACGGAGAAGTGCCTCCTACGAGCAGTACTTC.

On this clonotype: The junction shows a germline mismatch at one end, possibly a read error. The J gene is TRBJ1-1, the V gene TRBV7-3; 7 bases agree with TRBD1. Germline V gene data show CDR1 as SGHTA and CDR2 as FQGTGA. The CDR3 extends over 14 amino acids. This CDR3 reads CASSFTGDNIEAFF. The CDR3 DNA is TGTGCCAGCAGCTTTACAGGGGATAACATTGAAGCTTTCTTT.

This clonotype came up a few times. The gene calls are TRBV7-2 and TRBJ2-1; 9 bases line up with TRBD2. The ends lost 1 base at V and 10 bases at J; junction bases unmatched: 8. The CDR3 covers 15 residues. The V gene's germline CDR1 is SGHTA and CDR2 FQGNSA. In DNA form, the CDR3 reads TGTGCCAGCAGCTTAGTAGCGGGAGAGGTAGGGGAGCAGTTCTTC. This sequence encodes CASSLVAGEVGEQFF.

The CDR3 DNA is TGCGCCAGCAGCTTGGCCGACCAGAACTTGTTCAATGAGCAGTTCTTC. Residues: CASSLADQNLFNEQFF. The chain combines TRBV5-1 with TRBJ2-1; D remains ambiguous. Germline assignment: CDR1 SGHRS and CDR2 YFSETQ. V was cut by 0 bases and J by 6 bases, with 16 bases left in between. This CDR3 comprises 16 residues.

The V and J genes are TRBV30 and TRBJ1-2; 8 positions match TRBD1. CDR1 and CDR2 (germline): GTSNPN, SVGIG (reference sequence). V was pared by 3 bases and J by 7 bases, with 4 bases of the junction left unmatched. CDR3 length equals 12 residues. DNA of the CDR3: TGTGCCTGGAGCGAGACAGGGGCTGGCTACACCTTC. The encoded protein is CAWSETGAGYTF.

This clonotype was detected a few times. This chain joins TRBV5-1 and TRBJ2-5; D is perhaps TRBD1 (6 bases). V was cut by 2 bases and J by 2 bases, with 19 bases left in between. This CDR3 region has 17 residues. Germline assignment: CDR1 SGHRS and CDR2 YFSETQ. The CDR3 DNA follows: TGCGCCAGCAGCTTAGACGCTGGGACACCCAAACAAGAGACCCAGTACTTC. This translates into CASSLDAGTPKQETQYF.